This TCR beta chain appears in the sequencing data of a study of CD4 T cells in relation to SARS-CoV-2 and coronaviruses. The overall study: ViraFEST: roughly 10-day antigen culture of PBMCs, then TCR beta CDR3 sequencing.

Concerning this clone itself: Its specificity is not known.

Profiling relied on immunoSEQ multiplex PCR, and the TCRdb table lists in-frame clones only, not all of them. The data show some 35,000 clones, approximately 86% seen once. Sorted naive or memory CD4+ cells met CEF peptides for under eleven days. Germline V lookup: CDR1 GTSNPN, CDR2 SVGIG (reference sequence). V was shortened by 2 bases and J by 6 bases, with 7 bases between the two germline ends. The CDR3 spans 11 residues. The chain recombines TRBV30 with TRBJ1-2, with a possible D match to TRBD1 (5 bases). The sequence came from an adult with COVID-19. The sequenced material came from naive CD4+ T cells from PBMCs, cultured in vitro. Subset defined: naive CD4+ T cells isolated by negative enrichment. The CDR3 reads CAWSRGDGYTF. CDR3 DNA: TGTGCCTGGAGTCGAGGGGATGGCTACACCTTC.